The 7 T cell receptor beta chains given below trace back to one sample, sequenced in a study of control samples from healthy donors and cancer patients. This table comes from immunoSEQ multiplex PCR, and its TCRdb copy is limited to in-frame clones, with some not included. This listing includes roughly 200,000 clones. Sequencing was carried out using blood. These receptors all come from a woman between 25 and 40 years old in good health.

In DNA, the CDR3 is TGTGCCAGCAGGGAACCGGGCGGGGGAAAAGGTGAGCAGTTCTTC. Amino acid sequence: CASREPGGGKGEQFF. The chain combines TRBV7-2 with TRBJ2-1; TRBD2 aligns across 7 bases. V was clipped by 6 bases and J by 9 bases; unmatched bases: 14. Germline loops: CDR1 SGHTA, CDR2 FQGNSA. The CDR3 is 15 residues long.

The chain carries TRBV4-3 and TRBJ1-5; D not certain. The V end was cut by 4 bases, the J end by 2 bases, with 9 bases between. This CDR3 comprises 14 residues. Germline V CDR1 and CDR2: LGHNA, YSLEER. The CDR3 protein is CASSRGSGNQPQHF. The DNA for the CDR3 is TGCGCCAGCAGCCGCGGGTCCGGCAATCAGCCCCAGCATTTT.

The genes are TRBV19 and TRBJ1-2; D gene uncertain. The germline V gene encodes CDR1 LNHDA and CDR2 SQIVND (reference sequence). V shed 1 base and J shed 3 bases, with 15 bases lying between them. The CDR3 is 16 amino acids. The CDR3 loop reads CASSIVPSGLDYGYTF. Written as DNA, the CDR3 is TGTGCCAGTAGTATAGTGCCCAGTGGGCTGGACTATGGCTACACCTTC. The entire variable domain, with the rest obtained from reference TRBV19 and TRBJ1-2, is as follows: DGGITQSPKYLFRKEGQNVTLSCEQNLNHDAMYWYRQDPGQGLRLIYYSQIVNDFQKGDIAEGYSVSREKKESFPLTVTSAQKNPTAFYLCASSIVPSGLDYGYTFGSGTRLTVV.

CDR3 sequence: CASSLAGTGYNSPLHF. The DNA of the CDR3 is TGCGCCAGCAGCTTGGCCGGGACAGGCTATAATTCACCCCTCCACTTT. The V gene is TRBV5-1, the J gene TRBJ1-6, with TRBD1 matching over 8 bases. The CDR3 totals 16 residues. The V gene end was trimmed by 0 bases and the J gene end by 3 bases; junction bases not matched to a gene: 2. Per the germline V gene, CDR1 is SGHRS and CDR2 is YFSETQ.

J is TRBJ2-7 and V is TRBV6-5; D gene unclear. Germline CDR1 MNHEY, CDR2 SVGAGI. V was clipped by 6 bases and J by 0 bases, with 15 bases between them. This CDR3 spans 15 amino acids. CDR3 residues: CASSHDGHLSYEQYF. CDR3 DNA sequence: TGTGCCAGCAGCCACGATGGCCATCTCTCCTACGAGCAGTACTTC.

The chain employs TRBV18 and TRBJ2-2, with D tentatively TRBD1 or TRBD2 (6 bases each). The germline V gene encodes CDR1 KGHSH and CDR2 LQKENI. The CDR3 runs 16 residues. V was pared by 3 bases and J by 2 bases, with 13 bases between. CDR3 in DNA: TGTGCCAGCTCACCGAACGGGGGCCCTAACACCGGGGAGCTGTTTTTT. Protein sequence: CASSPNGGPNTGELFF.

This CDR3 is CASNLRDREQPQHF. The CDR3 nucleotides read TGTGCCAGCAACCTCCGGGACAGGGAACAGCCCCAGCATTTT. The chain has TRBV28 and TRBJ1-5, with 9 nucleotides matching TRBD1. Germline-derived CDR1 and CDR2 are MDHEN and SYDVKM. J lost 7 bases, V lost 7 bases, and 8 bases had no gene match. The CDR3 is 14 amino acids.